This T cell receptor beta chain came from a study of CD8 T cells in ankylosing spondylitis. This clonotype was counted at least ten times. Libraries of TCR beta came from quantitative 5'-RACE with molecular barcodes. TCRdb redid the calling of the 5' RACE reads with MiXCR, one entry per CDR3 protein. Here the sample spans about 160,000 distinct CDR3 sequences, approximately 20% being singletons. Sample: blood, either unsorted or a sorted T cell fraction (not recorded which). The receptor comes from a male donor with ankylosing spondylitis or in good health (not recorded which).

The CDR3 loop is CASSGEWGEKLFF. CDR3 nucleotides: TGTGCCAGCAGCGGCGAGTGGGGTGAAAAACTGTTTTTT. The chain couples TRBV9 to TRBJ1-4; no reliable D call. Between the trimmed V and J ends, which lost 3 bases and 7 bases, there was a span of 10 bases. CDR1 SGDLS and CDR2 YYNGEE come from the germline V gene. CDR3 length: 13 residues.